These T cell receptor beta chains were read from a single sample in a study of blood T cell repertoires in COVID-19. Profiled with immunoSEQ multiplex PCR; TCRdb holds only in-frame clones, not every one. The top ten clones hold approximately 5.1% of a sample with about 280,000 clones, 85% of them seen once. Sample: peripheral blood. These receptor sequences come from a man aged 45 to 65 with active or convalescent COVID-19. The CDR3 runs from the conserved cysteine through the conserved F or W. The order of the fields is CDR3 length, V gene, J gene, D gene, clone size, CDR3 protein, CDR3 DNA. A D gene is named only where the DNA matches it firmly. A row's size may be missing; if present it is once, few, many or a size class.

CDR3 length: 13; V gene: TRBV14; J gene: TRBJ1-2; D gene: -; clone size: once; CDR3 protein: CASSLHFNYGYTF; CDR3 DNA: TGTGCCAGCAGCCTCCATTTCAACTATGGCTACACCTTC
CDR3 length: 14; V gene: TRBV28; J gene: TRBJ2-1; D gene: TRBD2; clone size: -; CDR3 protein: CASSTSGRDNEQFF; CDR3 DNA: TGTGCCAGCTCGACTAGCGGGAGAGACAATGAGCAGTTCTTC
CDR3 length: 15; V gene: TRBV7-2; J gene: TRBJ2-7; D gene: TRBD2; clone size: -; CDR3 protein: CASSEEALAEYEQYF; CDR3 DNA: TGTGCCAGCAGCGAAGAGGCGCTAGCGGAGTACGAGCAGTACTTC
CDR3 length: 15; V gene: TRBV2; J gene: TRBJ2-2; D gene: TRBD1; clone size: -; CDR3 protein: CASSGDRGNGRELFF; CDR3 DNA: TGTGCCAGCAGTGGGGACAGGGGCAACGGCAGGGAGCTGTTTTTT
CDR3 length: 15; V gene: TRBV5-1; J gene: TRBJ2-5; D gene: -; clone size: -; CDR3 protein: CASSTDQGGVETQYF; CDR3 DNA: TGCGCCAGCAGCACGGACCAGGGAGGCGTGGAGACCCAGTACTTC
CDR3 length: 18; V gene: TRBV7-2; J gene: TRBJ1-2; D gene: -; clone size: -; CDR3 protein: CASSLEGGYLLANYGYTF; CDR3 DNA: TGTGCCAGCAGCTTGGAAGGGGGTTACCTCTTAGCTAACTATGGCTACACCTTC
CDR3 length: 14; V gene: TRBV7-8; J gene: TRBJ2-7; D gene: -; clone size: -; CDR3 protein: CASSSSHLTYEQYF; CDR3 DNA: TGTGCCAGCAGCTCCTCCCACCTAACCTACGAGCAGTACTTC
CDR3 length: 12; V gene: TRBV7-2; J gene: TRBJ1-6; D gene: -; clone size: -; CDR3 protein: CASSPRNSPLHF; CDR3 DNA: TGTGCCAGCAGCCCTCGTAATTCACCCCTCCACTTT
CDR3 length: 14; V gene: TRBV18; J gene: TRBJ1-1; D gene: -; clone size: -; CDR3 protein: CASSSIQGNTEAFF; CDR3 DNA: TGTGCCAGCTCAAGTATACAGGGTAACACTGAAGCTTTCTTT
CDR3 length: 12; V gene: TRBV28; J gene: TRBJ2-7; D gene: -; clone size: few; CDR3 protein: CASRIGAYEQYF; CDR3 DNA: TGTGCCAGCAGAATTGGAGCCTACGAGCAGTACTTC
CDR3 length: 16; V gene: TRBV7-3; J gene: TRBJ2-3; D gene: TRBD2; clone size: -; CDR3 protein: CASSSGLAGGTDTQYF; CDR3 DNA: TGTGCCAGCAGCTCAGGACTAGCGGGAGGCACAGATACGCAGTATTTT
CDR3 length: 11; V gene: TRBV11-2; J gene: TRBJ2-1; D gene: -; clone size: -; CDR3 protein: CASSSSLEQFF; CDR3 DNA: TGTGCCAGCAGCTCCTCCCTGGAGCAGTTCTTC
CDR3 length: 18; V gene: TRBV19; J gene: TRBJ2-6; D gene: -; clone size: -; CDR3 protein: CASSIVRGTPSGANVLTF; CDR3 DNA: TGTGCCAGTAGTATAGTTCGGGGGACCCCCTCTGGGGCCAACGTCCTGACTTTC
CDR3 length: 14; V gene: TRBV2; J gene: TRBJ2-1; D gene: TRBD1; clone size: once; CDR3 protein: CASTGQTSYNEQFF; CDR3 DNA: TGTGCCAGCACGGGACAGACAAGCTACAATGAGCAGTTCTTC
CDR3 length: 13; V gene: TRBV19; J gene: TRBJ1-3; D gene: -; clone size: -; CDR3 protein: CATAFDSGNTIYF; CDR3 DNA: TGTGCAACAGCCTTCGATTCTGGAAACACCATATATTTT
CDR3 length: 14; V gene: TRBV7-7; J gene: TRBJ2-7; D gene: -; clone size: -; CDR3 protein: CASSSGNTPNEQYF; CDR3 DNA: TGTGCCAGCAGCTCCGGGAACACTCCTAACGAGCAGTACTTC
CDR3 length: 13; V gene: TRBV2; J gene: TRBJ2-1; D gene: -; clone size: -; CDR3 protein: CATRGRGDNEQFF; CDR3 DNA: TGTGCCACCAGGGGGAGGGGTGACAATGAGCAGTTCTTC
CDR3 length: 18; V gene: TRBV5-1; J gene: TRBJ2-3; D gene: TRBD2; clone size: -; CDR3 protein: CASRLTSGSLWSGDTQYF; CDR3 DNA: TGCGCCAGCAGATTGACTAGCGGGAGTTTATGGTCGGGAGATACGCAGTATTTT
CDR3 length: 15; V gene: TRBV18; J gene: TRBJ2-1; D gene: -; clone size: -; CDR3 protein: CASSRSKAQVHEQFF; CDR3 DNA: TGTGCCAGCTCACGGTCTAAAGCACAGGTCCATGAGCAGTTCTTC
CDR3 length: 14; V gene: TRBV19; J gene: TRBJ1-2; D gene: -; clone size: few; CDR3 protein: CASSINTVSYGYTF; CDR3 DNA: TGTGCCAGTAGTATTAACACAGTCTCCTATGGCTACACCTTC
CDR3 length: 13; V gene: TRBV5-1; J gene: TRBJ1-2; D gene: -; clone size: -; CDR3 protein: CASSLASRRGYTF; CDR3 DNA: TGCGCCAGCAGCTTGGCCTCACGGAGGGGCTACACCTTC
CDR3 length: 14; V gene: TRBV21-1; J gene: TRBJ1-2; D gene: -; clone size: -; CDR3 protein: CASSKGREGYGYTF; CDR3 DNA: TGTGCCAGCAGCAAAGGTCGCGAGGGATATGGCTACACCTTC
CDR3 length: 14; V gene: TRBV6-6; J gene: TRBJ1-4; D gene: TRBD1; clone size: once; CDR3 protein: CASSPGQGGEKLFF; CDR3 DNA: TGTGCCAGCAGTCCTGGACAGGGGGGGGAAAAACTGTTTTTT
CDR3 length: 13; V gene: TRBV7-9; J gene: TRBJ2-7; D gene: -; clone size: -; CDR3 protein: CASSLSQGHEQYF; CDR3 DNA: TGTGCCAGCAGCTTATCCCAGGGTCACGAGCAGTACTTC
CDR3 length: 15; V gene: TRBV18; J gene: TRBJ2-2; D gene: TRBD2; clone size: -; CDR3 protein: CASSPGTSATGELFF; CDR3 DNA: TGTGCCAGCTCACCGGGTACTAGCGCCACCGGGGAGCTGTTTTTT
CDR3 length: 17; V gene: TRBV9; J gene: TRBJ2-3; D gene: TRBD2; clone size: -; CDR3 protein: CASSVDTSGGWTDTQYF; CDR3 DNA: TGTGCCAGCAGCGTAGACACTAGCGGGGGATGGACAGATACGCAGTATTTT
CDR3 length: 14; V gene: TRBV15; J gene: TRBJ2-1; D gene: -; clone size: -; CDR3 protein: CATSRFGGFDEQFF; CDR3 DNA: TGTGCCACCAGCAGATTCGGGGGTTTCGATGAGCAGTTCTTC
CDR3 length: 14; V gene: TRBV5-1; J gene: TRBJ2-2; D gene: -; clone size: once; CDR3 protein: CASSLGQLTGELFF; CDR3 DNA: TGCGCCAGCAGCTTGGGACAGCTCACCGGGGAGCTGTTTTTT
CDR3 length: 14; V gene: TRBV3-1/TRBV3-2; J gene: TRBJ1-2; D gene: -; clone size: -; CDR3 protein: CASSLQTAARDYTF; CDR3 DNA: TGTGCCAGCAGCCTCCAGACGGCGGCGAGGGACTACACCTTC
CDR3 length: 15; V gene: TRBV4-1; J gene: TRBJ2-6; D gene: -; clone size: -; CDR3 protein: CASSQTVAGANVLTF; CDR3 DNA: TGCGCCAGCAGCCAAACGGTTGCTGGGGCCAACGTCCTGACTTTC
CDR3 length: 14; V gene: TRBV30; J gene: TRBJ2-3; D gene: TRBD1; clone size: -; CDR3 protein: CAWSEDRSGDTQYF; CDR3 DNA: TGTGCCTGGAGTGAGGACAGGAGTGGGGATACGCAGTATTTT
CDR3 length: 13; V gene: TRBV7-9; J gene: TRBJ1-1; D gene: TRBD1; clone size: few; CDR3 protein: CASSPGQGEEAFF; CDR3 DNA: TGTGCCAGCAGCCCCGGACAGGGGGAGGAAGCTTTCTTT
CDR3 length: 14; V gene: TRBV5-4; J gene: TRBJ2-1; D gene: -; clone size: -; CDR3 protein: CASSSQDPRNEQFF; CDR3 DNA: TGTGCCAGCAGCTCACAGGACCCAAGGAATGAGCAGTTCTTC
CDR3 length: 13; V gene: TRBV30; J gene: TRBJ1-1; D gene: -; clone size: -; CDR3 protein: CASQRGGGTEAFF; CDR3 DNA: TGTGCATCACAACGTGGTGGCGGCACTGAAGCTTTCTTT
CDR3 length: 13; V gene: TRBV19; J gene: TRBJ2-5; D gene: -; clone size: -; CDR3 protein: CASSIGGQETQYF; CDR3 DNA: TGTGCCAGTAGTATCGGCGGACAAGAGACCCAGTACTTC
CDR3 length: 11; V gene: TRBV6-5; J gene: TRBJ1-1; D gene: -; clone size: few; CDR3 protein: CASIQNTEAFF; CDR3 DNA: TGTGCCAGCATACAGAACACTGAAGCTTTCTTT
CDR3 length: 15; V gene: TRBV5-1; J gene: TRBJ2-5; D gene: -; clone size: -; CDR3 protein: CASSRLSGSEETQYF; CDR3 DNA: TGCGCCAGCAGCCGGCTTAGCGGCTCAGAAGAGACCCAGTACTTC
CDR3 length: 16; V gene: TRBV28; J gene: TRBJ2-7; D gene: TRBD2; clone size: once; CDR3 protein: CASSTLSTSGLYEQYF; CDR3 DNA: TGTGCCAGCAGTACTTTATCGACTAGCGGTCTCTACGAGCAGTACTTC
CDR3 length: 16; V gene: TRBV9; J gene: TRBJ2-1; D gene: TRBD2; clone size: -; CDR3 protein: CASSPSGSSSYNEQFF; CDR3 DNA: TGTGCCAGCAGCCCTAGCGGGAGCAGCTCCTACAATGAGCAGTTCTTC
CDR3 length: 16; V gene: TRBV5-4; J gene: TRBJ2-2; D gene: -; clone size: -; CDR3 protein: CASSSQHATGTGELFF; CDR3 DNA: TGTGCCAGCAGCTCACAACATGCGACAGGCACCGGGGAGCTGTTTTTT
CDR3 length: 13; V gene: TRBV9; J gene: TRBJ2-7; D gene: TRBD1; clone size: -; CDR3 protein: CASSKGQGDEQYF; CDR3 DNA: TGTGCCAGCAGCAAGGGACAGGGCGACGAGCAGTACTTC
CDR3 length: 13; V gene: TRBV10-3; J gene: TRBJ2-7; D gene: TRBD1; clone size: -; CDR3 protein: CAISRDREYEQYF; CDR3 DNA: TGTGCCATCAGTCGGGACAGGGAATACGAGCAGTACTTC
CDR3 length: 14; V gene: TRBV7-8; J gene: TRBJ1-4; D gene: -; clone size: -; CDR3 protein: CASSSGFQTGKLFF; CDR3 DNA: TGTGCCAGCAGCTCCGGGTTTCAAACGGGAAAACTGTTTTTT
CDR3 length: 14; V gene: TRBV2; J gene: TRBJ1-2; D gene: -; clone size: few; CDR3 protein: CASSEDRGDLGYTF; CDR3 DNA: TGTGCCAGCAGTGAAGATAGGGGTGATTTGGGCTACACCTTC
CDR3 length: 15; V gene: TRBV5-1; J gene: TRBJ2-1; D gene: TRBD2; clone size: -; CDR3 protein: CASSLDSGRGDEQFF; CDR3 DNA: TGCGCCAGCAGTCTGGATAGCGGGAGGGGCGATGAGCAGTTCTTC
CDR3 length: 14; V gene: TRBV12-5; J gene: TRBJ2-3; D gene: -; clone size: -; CDR3 protein: CASGRRTGEDTQYF; CDR3 DNA: TGTGCTAGTGGTAGAAGGACTGGGGAAGATACGCAGTATTTT
CDR3 length: 14; V gene: TRBV10-3; J gene: TRBJ2-2; D gene: -; clone size: -; CDR3 protein: CAISFGGTTGELFF; CDR3 DNA: TGTGCCATCAGTTTTGGAGGGACCACCGGGGAGCTGTTTTTT
CDR3 length: 19; V gene: TRBV3-1/TRBV3-2; J gene: TRBJ2-7; D gene: TRBD2; clone size: -; CDR3 protein: CASSQDLVLAGEGIYEQYF; CDR3 DNA: TGTGCCAGCAGCCAAGATTTAGTGCTAGCGGGAGAGGGGATCTACGAGCAGTACTTC
CDR3 length: 14; V gene: TRBV28; J gene: TRBJ1-5; D gene: -; clone size: -; CDR3 protein: CASRRDMSNQPQHF; CDR3 DNA: TGTGCCAGCAGGAGAGACATGAGCAATCAGCCCCAGCATTTT
CDR3 length: 19; V gene: TRBV7-6; J gene: TRBJ2-2; D gene: -; clone size: -; CDR3 protein: CASSLGAAGRTLNTGELFF; CDR3 DNA: TGTGCCAGCAGCTTAGGAGCCGCGGGACGGACACTAAACACCGGGGAGCTGTTTTTT
CDR3 length: 16; V gene: TRBV7-8; J gene: TRBJ2-7; D gene: TRBD2; clone size: -; CDR3 protein: CASSPSSGRSGGEQYF; CDR3 DNA: TGTGCCAGCAGCCCCTCAAGCGGGAGAAGCGGCGGCGAGCAGTACTTC
CDR3 length: 12; V gene: TRBV18; J gene: TRBJ2-1; D gene: -; clone size: -; CDR3 protein: CASSPQGSEQFF; CDR3 DNA: TGTGCCAGCTCACCTCAAGGGAGTGAGCAGTTCTTC
CDR3 length: 14; V gene: TRBV30; J gene: TRBJ1-1; D gene: TRBD1; clone size: few; CDR3 protein: CAWSPADRGDEAFF; CDR3 DNA: TGTGCCTGGAGTCCCGCTGACAGGGGGGATGAAGCTTTCTTT
CDR3 length: 15; V gene: TRBV4-2; J gene: TRBJ2-1; D gene: TRBD2; clone size: -; CDR3 protein: CASSQTGTSGGEQFF; CDR3 DNA: TGTGCCAGCAGCCAAACCGGGACTAGTGGTGGTGAGCAGTTCTTC
CDR3 length: 14; V gene: TRBV29-1; J gene: TRBJ1-2; D gene: TRBD1; clone size: -; CDR3 protein: CSVEEAGQGNGYTF; CDR3 DNA: TGCAGCGTTGAAGAGGCGGGACAGGGTAATGGCTACACCTTC
CDR3 length: 14; V gene: TRBV10-1; J gene: TRBJ2-5; D gene: TRBD2; clone size: -; CDR3 protein: CASRGVAGKETQYF; CDR3 DNA: TGCGCCAGCAGGGGGGTAGCGGGAAAAGAGACCCAGTACTTC
CDR3 length: 15; V gene: TRBV5-1; J gene: TRBJ1-4; D gene: TRBD1; clone size: -; CDR3 protein: CASSVGQSFGEKLFF; CDR3 DNA: TGCGCCAGCAGCGTGGGACAGTCCTTTGGTGAAAAACTGTTTTTT
CDR3 length: 15; V gene: TRBV4-1; J gene: TRBJ1-3; D gene: TRBD1; clone size: -; CDR3 protein: CASSQLQGGGNTIYF; CDR3 DNA: TGCGCCAGCAGCCAACTACAGGGGGGTGGAAACACCATATATTTT
CDR3 length: 18; V gene: TRBV4-1; J gene: TRBJ2-2; D gene: -; clone size: once; CDR3 protein: CASSQGHLQRKNTGELFF; CDR3 DNA: TGCGCCAGCAGCCAAGGCCATCTTCAGCGGAAAAACACCGGGGAGCTGTTTTTT
CDR3 length: 13; V gene: TRBV7-9; J gene: TRBJ2-3; D gene: -; clone size: -; CDR3 protein: CASSPGGRDTQYF; CDR3 DNA: TGTGCCAGCAGCCCGGGGGGCAGGGATACGCAGTATTTT